The 26 T cell receptor beta chains reported below all come from one sample, sequenced in a study of T cell responses to AZD1222 COVID-19 vaccine. Libraries were prepared by immunoSEQ multiplex PCR; TCRdb keeps only in-frame clonotypes and omits some of them. This table holds roughly 130,000 clones, about 92% found once. The sequenced sample was peripheral blood, obtained on day 0 of AZD1222 vaccination. The source is an adult in good health.

The V gene is TRBV29-1, the J gene TRBJ1-4, with D possibly being TRBD1 (6 bases). In germline, CDR1 is SQVTM, CDR2 ANQGSEA. This CDR3 has 13 amino acids. Trimming took off 4 bases at V and 5 bases at J, with 11 bases between the two ends. CDR3 DNA: TGCAGCGTTGCCGGGGGGGCCAATGAAAAACTGTTTTTT. Residues: CSVAGGANEKLFF.

The chain recombines TRBV2 with TRBJ1-1; D remains ambiguous. Trimming took off 8 bases at V and 1 base at J, with 11 bases between the two ends. The CDR3 is 13 amino acids. Germline V gene data show CDR1 as SNHLY and CDR2 as FYNNEI. CDR3 residues: CASARGENTEAFF. The CDR3 region has the DNA TGTGCCAGCGCCCGGGGAGAGAACACTGAAGCTTTCTTT. The full variable domain, in which reference TRBV2 and TRBJ1-1 provide the parts outside the CDR3, is EPEVTQTPSHQVTQMGQEVILRCVPISNHLYFYWYRQILGQKVEFLVSFYNNEISEKSEIFDDQFSVERPDGSNFTLKIRSTKLEDSAMYFCASARGENTEAFFGQGTRLTVV.

This clone has more than one count but fewer than ten. The chain employs TRBV10-3 and TRBJ1-1; TRBD1 matches 7 bases. V was clipped by 3 bases and J by 4 bases; unmatched bases: 5. Per germline, CDR1 ENHRY and CDR2 SYGVKD. The CDR3 covers 14 residues. The CDR3 DNA reads TGTGCCATCAGTGAACGGGCAGGGGGCACTGAAGCTTTCTTT. It translates to CAISERAGGTEAFF.

CDR3 region: CASSDRTGVQQPQHF. The CDR3 bases are TGTGCCAGCAGTGATCGGACAGGGGTGCAACAGCCCCAGCATTTT. The rearrangement links TRBV28 to TRBJ1-5, with 9 positions matching TRBD1. CDR3 size: 15 residues. The J segment lost 7 bases and the V segment lost 5 bases, leaving 9 bases of the junction unmatched. Germline values: CDR1 MDHEN, CDR2 SYDVKM.

The chain joins TRBV10-3 to TRBJ2-3; 10 nucleotides align to TRBD2. Trimming took 2 bases from V and 0 from J; bases not matched to a gene: 5. The CDR3 runs to 17 residues. Germline CDR1 reads ENHRY; CDR2 reads SYGVKD. CDR3 loop: CAISETLAGTSTDTQYF. The CDR3 nucleotides are TGTGCCATCAGTGAGACACTAGCGGGGACTAGCACAGATACGCAGTATTTT.

This chain uses TRBV5-5 with TRBJ1-6; 7 nucleotides line up with TRBD1. CDR1 and CDR2 (germline): SGHKS, YYEKEE (reference sequence). This CDR3 is built from 16 residues. The trim removed 4 bases at V and 0 bases at J, leaving 4 bases unmatched. CDR3 nucleotides: TGTGCCAGCAGCCGGGACAGCTTCTCCTATAATTCACCCCTCCACTTT. It translates to CASSRDSFSYNSPLHF.

The genes are TRBV24-1 and TRBJ1-2; D is uncertain. V was clipped by 3 bases and J by 6 bases, with 16 bases between them. The CDR3 contains 15 residues. Germline CDR1 is KGHDR and CDR2 is SFDVKD. CDR3 sequence: CATSDGGRTRDGYTF. In DNA, the CDR3 is TGTGCCACCAGTGATGGTGGAAGGACGAGGGATGGCTACACCTTC.

The V call is TRBV29-1, the J call TRBJ1-2, with unresolved D. CDR1 and CDR2 from the germline V gene are SQVTM and ANQGSEA. The CDR3 has 11 amino acids. V was shortened by 7 bases and J by 5 bases, with 11 bases between the two germline ends. CDR3 region: CSAEIVYGYTF. In DNA form, the CDR3 reads TGCAGCGCTGAGATCGTATATGGCTACACCTTC.

The chain carries TRBV6-5 and TRBJ1-6; D gene ambiguous. This CDR3 has 16 amino acids. The V gene lost 0 bases and the J gene lost 4 bases, with 10 bases spanning the gap. Germline lookup yields CDR1 MNHEY and CDR2 SVGAGI. The CDR3 coding sequence is TGTGCCAGCAGTTACTCAATTGGAGAGTATAATTCACCCCTCCACTTT. This sequence encodes CASSYSIGEYNSPLHF.

The chain combines TRBV6-5 with TRBJ2-5; D uncertain. Germline V gene data show CDR1 as MNHEY and CDR2 as SVGAGI. V was pared by 6 bases and J by 5 bases, with 13 bases between. The CDR3 runs to 13 residues. The CDR3 DNA reads TGTGCCAGCAGCCGGGCCTCCGGGGAGACCCAGTACTTC. Residues: CASSRASGETQYF.

The rearrangement uses TRBV9 and TRBJ2-7, with no clear D. Germline CDR1 reads SGDLS; CDR2 reads YYNGEE. The CDR3 is 16 amino acids. The V end was cut by 0 bases, the J end by 2 bases, with 15 bases between. The CDR3 loop reads CASSVARKAQTYEQYF. The DNA for the CDR3 is TGTGCCAGCAGCGTAGCAAGAAAGGCACAGACCTACGAGCAGTACTTC.

The DNA of the CDR3 is TGTGCCAGCAGCCAAGATCGTTGGCGCAGCACAGATACGCAGTATTTT. Amino acid sequence: CASSQDRWRSTDTQYF. The rearrangement uses TRBV3-1 (or the pseudogene TRBV3-2) and TRBJ2-3; D gene uncertain. Germline V gene data show CDR1 as LGHDT and CDR2 as YNNKEL (reference sequence). The CDR3 has 16 residues. V was cut by 0 bases and J by 0 bases, with 10 bases left in between.

This chain uses TRBV6-5 with TRBJ2-7, with TRBD1 identical over 10 bases. There are 13 residues in the CDR3. The V and J ends lost 10 bases and 6 bases, in that order; junction bases with no gene match: 9. CDR1 is MNHEY, CDR2 SVGAGI, per germline. This CDR3 reads CATSRTGGIEQYF. The CDR3 DNA sequence: TGTGCCACCTCCAGGACAGGGGGAATCGAGCAGTACTTC.

The chain uses TRBV20-1 and TRBJ1-4, with 9 bases matching TRBD1. This CDR3 region has 15 residues. CDR1 is DFQATT, CDR2 SNEGSKA, per germline (reference sequence). V lost 3 bases to trimming and J lost 9 bases; unmatched junction nucleotides: 11. This CDR3 reads CSASRGVGTGKKLFF. The DNA of the CDR3 is TGCAGTGCTAGTAGAGGGGTCGGGACAGGGAAAAAACTGTTTTTT.

The genes are TRBV5-8 and TRBJ1-5, with D maybe TRBD1 (5 bases). The CDR3 is 16 residues long. With 0 bases removed from V and 1 base from J, the gap between germline ends came to 11 bases. Germline CDR1 reads SGHTS; CDR2 reads YDEGEE. CDR3 sequence reads: CASSLGAGVSNQPQHF. DNA for the CDR3: TGTGCCAGCAGCTTGGGGGCGGGGGTGAGCAATCAGCCCCAGCATTTT.

The chain is built from TRBV6-2 or TRBV6-3 and TRBJ1-2; D ambiguous. The CDR3 extends over 13 amino acids. V dropped 6 bases and J dropped 4 bases, with 12 bases sitting between them. Germline V gene lookup returns CDR1 MNHEY and CDR2 SVGEGT. CDR3 amino acids: CASSPPLFYGYTF. The DNA of the CDR3 is TGTGCCAGCAGCCCGCCCTTATTCTATGGCTACACCTTC.

The rearrangement uses TRBV4-1 and TRBJ2-1, with D tentatively TRBD2 (6 bases). Trimming removed 0 bases from V and 6 bases from J, with 15 bases in between. The germline gives CDR1 MGHRA, CDR2 YSYEKL. This CDR3 spans 16 amino acids. The CDR3 nucleotides read TGCGCCAGCAGCCAAGATGCGGCAGGGAGGATCAATGAGCAGTTCTTC. The encoded protein is CASSQDAAGRINEQFF.

The chain uses TRBV6-2 or TRBV6-3 and TRBJ1-5, with D perhaps matching TRBD1 (6 bases). Trimming cost V 6 bases and J 4 bases, with 16 bases left between them. The CDR3 extends over 15 amino acids. CDR1 and CDR2 from the germline V gene are MNHEY and SVGEGT. DNA of the CDR3: TGTGCCAGCAGCCGAAAGGGGACAAGAAATCAGCCCCAGCATTTT. Translated, it gives CASSRKGTRNQPQHF.

The chain couples TRBV2 to TRBJ1-6; D possibly corresponds to TRBD1 (5 bases). The ends were cut back, 6 bases at V and 10 bases at J, with 16 bases in the middle. Germline-derived CDR1 and CDR2 are SNHLY and FYNNEI. The CDR3 extends over 14 amino acids. Written as DNA, the CDR3 is TGTGCCAGCAGGGAGGGGCACCTGAAATCACCCCTCCACTTT. It codes for CASREGHLKSPLHF.

The table lists this clone with a count of one. The chain recombines TRBV5-1 with TRBJ2-5, with 9 bases matching TRBD2. The CDR3 is made up of 14 amino acids. The V gene's germline CDR1 is SGHRS and CDR2 YFSETQ. V was pared by 2 bases and J by 2 bases, with 1 base of the junction left unmatched. The CDR3 DNA reads TGCGCCAGCAGCTTAGCGGGAGGACAAGAGACCCAGTACTTC. Its translation: CASSLAGGQETQYF.

CDR3 DNA: TGTGCCAGCAGCCTCCCTATTTCCGGGGAGCTGTTTTTT. Its translation is CASSLPISGELFF. V and J are TRBV5-6 and TRBJ2-2; D gene ambiguous. This CDR3 has 13 residues. Germline CDR1 SGHDT, CDR2 YYEEEE. Trimming took 4 bases from V and 6 from J, leaving 10 bases between them. Based on the CDR3 plus reference TRBV5-6 and TRBJ2-2, the full variable domain is DAGVTQSPTHLIKTRGQQVTLRCSPKSGHDTVSWYQQALGQGPQFIFQYYEEEERQRGNFPDRFSGHQFPNYSSELNVNALLLGDSALYLCASSLPISGELFFGEGSRLTVL.

This clone appeared a single time. The chain recombines TRBV19 with TRBJ2-1, with 7 positions matching TRBD2. V lost 3 bases to trimming and J lost 5 bases; unmatched junction nucleotides: 4. This CDR3 comprises 14 residues. Germline-derived CDR1 and CDR2 are LNHDA and SQIVND (reference sequence). In DNA form, the CDR3 reads TGTGCCAGTAGTATTCTAGCGGATAACAATGAGCAGTTCTTC. Amino acids: CASSILADNNEQFF.

The rearrangement uses TRBV5-6 and TRBJ1-2; D gene unclear. Trimming removed 0 bases at V and 5 bases at J, with 8 bases between. This CDR3 contains 13 residues. Germline V gives CDR1 SGHDT, CDR2 YYEEEE. The CDR3 sequence is CASSLAREYGYTF. The CDR3 region has the DNA TGTGCCAGCAGCTTGGCCCGGGAATATGGCTACACCTTC.

The chain joins TRBV19 to TRBJ2-7; D gene ambiguous. V was cut by 7 bases and J by 6 bases, with 10 bases left in between. The CDR3 is 11 amino acids. CDR1 LNHDA and CDR2 SQIVND come from the germline V gene (reference sequence). As DNA, the CDR3 is TGTGCCAGTATTGGTGGTCGCGAGCAGTACTTC. This gives the protein CASIGGREQYF.

The chain uses TRBV18 and TRBJ1-2; maybe TRBD1 (6 bases). The length of the CDR3 is 12 residues. Trimming stripped 5 bases from V and 10 bases from J, with 14 bases between. The germline V gene encodes CDR1 KGHSH and CDR2 LQKENI. CDR3 in amino acids: CASSVSGVDYTF. CDR3 bases: TGTGCCAGCTCAGTCTCAGGGGTGGACTACACCTTC.

V is TRBV5-1 and J is TRBJ2-7; possible D gene TRBD2, 6 bases. Germline V CDR1 and CDR2: SGHRS, YFSETQ. CDR3 size: 16 residues. V gave up 0 bases and J gave up 4 bases, with 17 bases separating them. The CDR3 nucleotides are TGCGCCAGCAGCTTGGTCGATGGCGGGGCCAGATACGAGCAGTACTTC. It encodes CASSLVDGGARYEQYF.